This T cell receptor beta chain was identified during a study of blood T cells in healthy people across ages. This clonotype was counted a few times. For the second PCR, which ran for 7 to 11 cycles, a sample-barcoded 5' primer and a J-beta primer mix were used. One entry per CDR3 protein, called by TCRdb with MiXCR from the 5' RACE reads. The table lists about 560,000 distinct CDR3 sequences, roughly a quarter of them singletons. The sample also formed part of further work on T cells of mothers and their children.

This sequence originates from a boy aged 2-9 years in good health. The sequenced sample consisted of blood.

DNA of the CDR3: TGTGCCTGGAACAGGGCCACTGAAGCTTTCTTT. Its protein is CAWNRATEAFF. The rearrangement uses TRBV30 and TRBJ1-1; the D gene is possibly TRBD1 (6 bases). Germline CDR1 is GTSNPN and CDR2 is SVGIG (reference sequence). Trimming pared 4 bases from V and 4 bases from J, leaving 7 bases between. This CDR3 is 11 amino acids long. The variable domain in full, with the rest retrieved from reference TRBV30 and TRBJ1-1, is SQTIHQWPATLVQPVGSPLSLECTVEGTSNPNLYWYRQAAGRGLQLLFYSVGIGQISSEVPQNLSASRPQDRQFILSSKKLLLSDSGFYLCAWNRATEAFFGQGTRLTVV.